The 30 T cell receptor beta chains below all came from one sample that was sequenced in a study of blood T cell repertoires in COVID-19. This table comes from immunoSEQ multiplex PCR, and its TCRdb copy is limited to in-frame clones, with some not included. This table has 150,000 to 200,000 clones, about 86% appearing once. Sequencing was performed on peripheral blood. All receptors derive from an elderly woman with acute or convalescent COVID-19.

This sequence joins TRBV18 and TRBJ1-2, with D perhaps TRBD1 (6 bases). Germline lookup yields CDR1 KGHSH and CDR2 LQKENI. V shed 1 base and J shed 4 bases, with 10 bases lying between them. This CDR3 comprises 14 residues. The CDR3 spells CASSPRQETYGYTF. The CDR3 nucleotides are TGTGCCAGCTCACCACGACAGGAGACCTATGGCTACACCTTC.

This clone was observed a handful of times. The CDR3 sequence is CASSEVEGTDTQYF. The CDR3 nucleotides are TGTGCCAGCAGTGAAGTGGAGGGCACAGATACGCAGTATTTT. The chain combines TRBV2 with TRBJ2-3, with D possibly matching TRBD2 (5 bases). V lost 1 base and J lost 1, with 6 bases in between. The germline V gene has CDR1 SNHLY and CDR2 FYNNEI. There are 14 residues in the CDR3.

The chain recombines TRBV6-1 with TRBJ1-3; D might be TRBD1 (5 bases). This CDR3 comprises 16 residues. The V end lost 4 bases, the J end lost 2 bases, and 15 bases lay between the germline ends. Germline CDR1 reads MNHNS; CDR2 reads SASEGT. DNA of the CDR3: TGTGCCAGCAGTGCAGTATGGGGGGACCCTGGAAACACCATATATTTT. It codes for CASSAVWGDPGNTIYF.

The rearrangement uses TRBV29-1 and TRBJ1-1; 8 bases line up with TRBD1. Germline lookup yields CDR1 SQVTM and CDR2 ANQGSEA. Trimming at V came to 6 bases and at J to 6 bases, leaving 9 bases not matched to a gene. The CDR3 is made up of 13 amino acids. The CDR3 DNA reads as TGCAGCGTCCCGACAGGGGAAGGGCCTGAAGCTTTCTTT. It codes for CSVPTGEGPEAFF. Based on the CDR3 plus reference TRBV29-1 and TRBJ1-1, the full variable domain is SAVISQKPSRDICQRGTSLTIQCQVDSQVTMMFWYRQQPGQSLTLIATANQGSEATYESGFVIDKFPISRPNLTFSTLTVSNMSPEDSSIYLCSVPTGEGPEAFFGQGTRLTVV.

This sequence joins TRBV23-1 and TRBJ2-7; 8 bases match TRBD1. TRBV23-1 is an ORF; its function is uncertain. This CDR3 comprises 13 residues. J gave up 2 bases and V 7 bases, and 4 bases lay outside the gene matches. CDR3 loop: CASTPGQAYEQYF. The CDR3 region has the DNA TGCGCCAGCACACCGGGACAGGCCTACGAGCAGTACTTC.

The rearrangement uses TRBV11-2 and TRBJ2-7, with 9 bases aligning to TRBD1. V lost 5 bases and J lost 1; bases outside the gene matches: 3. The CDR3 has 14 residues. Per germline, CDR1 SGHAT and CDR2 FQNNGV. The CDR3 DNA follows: TGTGCCAGCAGCACCGGGACAGGGTCCTACGAGCAGTACTTC. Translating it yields CASSTGTGSYEQYF.

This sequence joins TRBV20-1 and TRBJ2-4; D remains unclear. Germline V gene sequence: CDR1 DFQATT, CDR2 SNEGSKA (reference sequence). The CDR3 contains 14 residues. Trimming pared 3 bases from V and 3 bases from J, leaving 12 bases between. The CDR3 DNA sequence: TGCAGTGCTAGTACTTCCGGCGGCAAAAACATTCAGTACTTC. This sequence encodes CSASTSGGKNIQYF.

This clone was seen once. The CDR3 sequence: CACGGPRQPQHF. CDR3 coding DNA: TGTGCCTGCGGGGGGCCGAGGCAGCCCCAGCATTTT. This sequence joins TRBV28 and TRBJ1-5, with D tentatively TRBD1 (6 bases). Trimming took off 11 bases at V and 7 bases at J, with 15 bases between the two ends. The CDR3 runs 12 residues. Germline CDR1 and CDR2: MDHEN and SYDVKM. The full variable domain, in which reference TRBV28 and TRBJ1-5 provide the parts outside the CDR3, is DVKVTQSSRYLVKRTGEKVFLECVQDMDHENMFWYRQDPGLGLRLIYFSYDVKMKEKGDIPEGYSVSREKKERFSLILESASTNQTSMYLCACGGPRQPQHFGDGTRLSIL.

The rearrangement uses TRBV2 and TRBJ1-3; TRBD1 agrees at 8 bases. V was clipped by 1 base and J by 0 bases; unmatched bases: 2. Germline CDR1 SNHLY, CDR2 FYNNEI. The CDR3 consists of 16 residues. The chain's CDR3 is CASSEGTGNSGNTIYF. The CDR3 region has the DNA TGTGCCAGCAGTGAAGGGACAGGGAACTCTGGAAACACCATATATTTT.

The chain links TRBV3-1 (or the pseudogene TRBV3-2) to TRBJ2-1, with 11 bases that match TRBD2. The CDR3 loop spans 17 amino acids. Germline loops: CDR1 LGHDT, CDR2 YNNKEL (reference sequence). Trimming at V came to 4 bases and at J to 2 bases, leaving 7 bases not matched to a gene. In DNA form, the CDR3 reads TGTGCCAGCAGCCCACTAGCGGGGGACCTCACCTACAATGAGCAGTTCTTC. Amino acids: CASSPLAGDLTYNEQFF.

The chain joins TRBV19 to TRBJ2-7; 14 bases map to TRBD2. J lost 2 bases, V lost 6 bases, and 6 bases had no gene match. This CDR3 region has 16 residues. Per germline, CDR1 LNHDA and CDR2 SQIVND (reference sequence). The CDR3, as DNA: TGTGCCAGTAGCCCAGGGACTAGCGGGAGAGCCTACGAGCAGTACTTC. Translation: CASSPGTSGRAYEQYF.

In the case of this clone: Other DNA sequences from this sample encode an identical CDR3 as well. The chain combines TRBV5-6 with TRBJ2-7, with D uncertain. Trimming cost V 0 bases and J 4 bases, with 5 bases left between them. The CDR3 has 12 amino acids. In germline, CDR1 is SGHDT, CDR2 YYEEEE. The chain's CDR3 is CASSLGGYEQYF. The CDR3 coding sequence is TGTGCCAGCAGCTTGGGCGGATACGAGCAGTACTTC.

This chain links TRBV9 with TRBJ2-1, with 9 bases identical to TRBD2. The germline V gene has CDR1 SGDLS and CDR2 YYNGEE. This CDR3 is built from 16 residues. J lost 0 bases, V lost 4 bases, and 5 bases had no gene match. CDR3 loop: CASSRSGRSSYNEQFF. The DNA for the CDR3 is TGTGCCAGCAGCAGGAGCGGGAGGAGCTCCTACAATGAGCAGTTCTTC.

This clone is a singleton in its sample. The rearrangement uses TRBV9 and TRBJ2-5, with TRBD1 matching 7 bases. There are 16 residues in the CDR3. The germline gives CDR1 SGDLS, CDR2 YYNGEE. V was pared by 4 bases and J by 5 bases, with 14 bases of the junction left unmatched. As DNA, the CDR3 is TGTGCCAGCAGCTCACAATCAGACAGGGTCTGGGAGACCCAGTACTTC. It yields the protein CASSSQSDRVWETQYF.

CDR3 protein: CASSDLGQLSFFNYGYTF. DNA of the CDR3: TGTGCCAGCAGTGATCTGGGACAGCTCTCATTTTTTAACTATGGCTACACCTTC. V gene TRBV6-1 combines with J gene TRBJ1-2; 7 nucleotides match TRBD1. Per the germline V gene, CDR1 is MNHNS and CDR2 is SASEGT. The CDR3 extends over 18 amino acids. The J segment lost 1 base and the V segment lost 3 bases, leaving 14 bases of the junction unmatched.

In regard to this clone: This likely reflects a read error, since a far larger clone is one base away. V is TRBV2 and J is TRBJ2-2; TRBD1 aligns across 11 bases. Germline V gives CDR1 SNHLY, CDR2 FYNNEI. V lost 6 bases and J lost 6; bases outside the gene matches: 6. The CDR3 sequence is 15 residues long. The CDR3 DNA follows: TGTGCCAGCAGGGCGGACAGGGGGCGGGCCGGGGAGCTGTTTTTT. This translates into CASRADRGRAGELFF.

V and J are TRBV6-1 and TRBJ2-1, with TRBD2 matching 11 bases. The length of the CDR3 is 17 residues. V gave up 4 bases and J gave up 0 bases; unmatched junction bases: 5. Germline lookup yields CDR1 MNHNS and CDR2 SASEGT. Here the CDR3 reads CASSAPSGGYSYNEQFF. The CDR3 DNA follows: TGTGCCAGCAGTGCACCTAGCGGGGGGTACTCCTACAATGAGCAGTTCTTC.

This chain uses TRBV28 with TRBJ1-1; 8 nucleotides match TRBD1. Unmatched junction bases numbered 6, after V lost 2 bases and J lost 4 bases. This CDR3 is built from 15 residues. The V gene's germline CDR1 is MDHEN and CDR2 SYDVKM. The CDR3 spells CASSLSQGAATEAFF. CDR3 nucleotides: TGTGCCAGCAGTTTAAGCCAGGGGGCTGCCACTGAAGCTTTCTTT.

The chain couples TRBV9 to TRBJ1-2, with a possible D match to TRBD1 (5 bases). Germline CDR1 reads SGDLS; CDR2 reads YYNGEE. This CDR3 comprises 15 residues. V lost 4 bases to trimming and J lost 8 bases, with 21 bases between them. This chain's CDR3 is CASSPRGEGVSGYTF. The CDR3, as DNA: TGTGCCAGCAGCCCTCGGGGGGAAGGGGTGTCCGGCTACACCTTC.

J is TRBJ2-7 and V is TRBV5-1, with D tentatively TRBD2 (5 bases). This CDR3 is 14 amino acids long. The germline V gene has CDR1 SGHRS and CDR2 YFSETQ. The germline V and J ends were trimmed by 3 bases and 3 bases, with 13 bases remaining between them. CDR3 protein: CASSSLGVDYEQYF. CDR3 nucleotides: TGCGCCAGCAGCTCCCTGGGAGTAGACTACGAGCAGTACTTC.

The CDR3: CASSQDYGTGDNEQFF. As DNA, the CDR3 is TGCGCCAGCAGCCAAGATTACGGGACAGGAGACAATGAGCAGTTCTTC. The V gene is TRBV4-1, the J gene TRBJ2-1, with 8 bases lining up with TRBD1. Germline trimming cut 0 bases from V and 5 bases from J; bases unmatched to any gene: 6. CDR1 and CDR2 from the germline V gene are MGHRA and YSYEKL. The CDR3 covers 16 residues.

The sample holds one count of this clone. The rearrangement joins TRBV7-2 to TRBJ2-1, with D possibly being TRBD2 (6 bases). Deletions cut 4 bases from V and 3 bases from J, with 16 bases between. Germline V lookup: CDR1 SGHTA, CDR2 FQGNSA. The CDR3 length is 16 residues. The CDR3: CASSSSLRGRYNEQFF. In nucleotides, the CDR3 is TGTGCCAGCAGCTCTTCGCTGCGGGGACGCTACAATGAGCAGTTCTTC. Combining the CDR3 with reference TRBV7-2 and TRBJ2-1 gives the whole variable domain GAGVSQSPSNKVTEKGKDVELRCDPISGHTALYWYRQSLGQGLEFLIYFQGNSAPDKSGLPSDRFSAERTGGSVSTLTIQRTQQEDSAVYLCASSSSLRGRYNEQFFGPGTRLTVL.

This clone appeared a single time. As DNA, the CDR3 is TGTGCCAGCAGCCAGAGAAGGAAGAGCGGGAGGTTTGATGAGCAGTTCTTC. It is translated as CASSQRRKSGRFDEQFF. The chain links TRBV14 to TRBJ2-1; the match to TRBD2 covers 9 bases. CDR1 SGHDN and CDR2 FVKESK come from the germline V gene. The CDR3 has 17 residues. V dropped 3 bases and J dropped 8; count of bases not matched to a gene: 14.

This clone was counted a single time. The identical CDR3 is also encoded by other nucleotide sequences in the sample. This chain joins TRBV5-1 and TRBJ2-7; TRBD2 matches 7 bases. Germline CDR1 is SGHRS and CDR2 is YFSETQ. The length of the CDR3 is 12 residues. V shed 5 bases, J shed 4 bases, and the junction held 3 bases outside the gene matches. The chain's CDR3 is CASSGGVYEQYF. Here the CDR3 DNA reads TGCGCCAGCAGTGGGGGGGTATACGAGCAGTACTTC.

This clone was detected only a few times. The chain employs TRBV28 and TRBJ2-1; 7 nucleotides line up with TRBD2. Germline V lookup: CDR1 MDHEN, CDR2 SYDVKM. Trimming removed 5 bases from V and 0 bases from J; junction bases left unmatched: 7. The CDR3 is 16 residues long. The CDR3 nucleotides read TGTGCCAGCAGTGCACTAGCGACCAGCTCCTACAATGAGCAGTTCTTC. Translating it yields CASSALATSSYNEQFF. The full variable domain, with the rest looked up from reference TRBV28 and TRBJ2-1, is DVKVTQSSRYLVKRTGEKVFLECVQDMDHENMFWYRQDPGLGLRLIYFSYDVKMKEKGDIPEGYSVSREKKERFSLILESASTNQTSMYLCASSALATSSYNEQFFGPGTRLTVL.

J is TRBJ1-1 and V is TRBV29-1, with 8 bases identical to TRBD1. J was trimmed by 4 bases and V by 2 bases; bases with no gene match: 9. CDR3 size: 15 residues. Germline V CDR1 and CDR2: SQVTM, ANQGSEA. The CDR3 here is CSVEHGSGGGTEAFF. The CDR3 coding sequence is TGCAGCGTTGAACACGGGTCAGGGGGCGGCACTGAAGCTTTCTTT.

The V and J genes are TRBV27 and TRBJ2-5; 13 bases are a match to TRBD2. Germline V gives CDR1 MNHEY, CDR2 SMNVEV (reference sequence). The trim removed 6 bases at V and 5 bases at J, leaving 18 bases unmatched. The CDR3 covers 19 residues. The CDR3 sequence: CASSLIRPTSGGAQETQYF. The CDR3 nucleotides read TGTGCCAGCAGCCTGATTAGACCCACTAGCGGGGGGGCCCAGGAGACCCAGTACTTC.

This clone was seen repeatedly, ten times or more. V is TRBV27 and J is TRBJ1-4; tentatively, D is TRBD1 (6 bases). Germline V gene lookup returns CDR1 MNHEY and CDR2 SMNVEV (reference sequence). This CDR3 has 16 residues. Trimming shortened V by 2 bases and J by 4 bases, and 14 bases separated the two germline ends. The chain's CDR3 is CASSLTQTGYNEKLFF. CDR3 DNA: TGTGCCAGCAGTTTAACCCAGACAGGATATAATGAAAAACTGTTTTTT. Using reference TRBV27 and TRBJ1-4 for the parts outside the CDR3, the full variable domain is EAQVTQNPRYLITVTGKKLTVTCSQNMNHEYMSWYRQDPGLGLRQIYYSMNVEVTDKGDVPEGYKVSRKEKRNFPLILESPSPNQTSLYFCASSLTQTGYNEKLFFGSGTQLSVL.

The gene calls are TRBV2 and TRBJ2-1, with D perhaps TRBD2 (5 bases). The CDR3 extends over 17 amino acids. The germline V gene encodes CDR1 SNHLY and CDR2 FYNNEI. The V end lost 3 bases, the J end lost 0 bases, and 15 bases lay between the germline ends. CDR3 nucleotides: TGTGCCAGCAGTGAGGAGCGGCCCCTGAGCTCCTACAATGAGCAGTTCTTC. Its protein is CASSEERPLSSYNEQFF.

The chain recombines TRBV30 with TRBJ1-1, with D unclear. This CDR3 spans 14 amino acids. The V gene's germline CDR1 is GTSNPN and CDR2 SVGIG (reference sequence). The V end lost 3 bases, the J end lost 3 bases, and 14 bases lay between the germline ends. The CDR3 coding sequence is TGTGCCTGGAGCACAGCCATTTCTTACACTGAAGCTTTCTTT. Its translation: CAWSTAISYTEAFF.